This TCR beta chain was found in a study of post-analysis software for immune sequencing data (dated by TCRdb to the mid-2010s). Describing the broader study: Disease courses on record covered relapsing-remitting, secondary progressive and progressive-relapsing multiple sclerosis, though some patients had no subtype annotation. A subset of samples was prepared in parallel using single-end sample barcoding, then pooled and co-amplified after Illumina adapter ligation. The patient repertoires were set against 11 previously published healthy control repertoires from donors whose ages ranged from about 6 to 25 years. What the study reported, not specific to this receptor: A handful of TRBV segments, including TRBV5-6, TRBV5-1 and TRBV20-1, were significantly more frequent in patients than controls. The multiple sclerosis patient group was slightly younger than the control group. Compared with controls, multiple sclerosis patients had significantly lower normalized Chao1 diversity, a finding suggesting substantial peripheral T-cell clonal expansion. Direct clustering with F measure showed strong co-clustering of samples prepared in the same batch, prompting a batch-effect correction.

There are 19 amino acids in the CDR3, from cysteine to phenylalanine inclusive. CDR3 DNA is the only sequence kept; it has 57 bases, read in frame from the first base. Germline trimming amounts to 10 bases on V and 2 bases on J, with 20 as the count of junction bases outside the gene matches. With respect to this clonotype: Its antigen is currently not known. Base qualities are not at hand, and no much larger clone is one base apart.

The library was made by PCR. Sequencing took place on an Illumina HiSeq 2500. To reduce PCR and sequencing biases, unique molecular identifiers were built into the TCR beta cDNA libraries. Some 500,000 cDNA molecules were obtained for every 1 to 10 million input T cells, so each molecule roughly corresponded to one T cell. The patient libraries were prepared and sequenced with the same protocol used for the earlier healthy control dataset. Within a given batch, samples were prepared together, multiplexed and sequenced on the same HiSeq lane. As for the original processing: MIGEC handled the raw barcoded reads, throwing out single-read molecular identifier groups before consensus assembly and CDR3 extraction. VDJtools was used for post-analysis of the clonotype tables, with diversity normalized by down-sampling every dataset to the smallest sample size. Repertoire overlap clustering matched CDR3 amino acid but not nucleotide sequences to correct batch-related cross-sample contamination. The public reads were quality trimmed at Q25 with fastp and then assembled into clones with MiXCR by TCRdb, keeping productive beta chains. Duplicate CDR3 protein sequences are folded into a single record with the most common DNA and genes. The V and J calls, along with clone size, are taken from TCRdb and not from the paper's own processing. This sample comprises roughly 700,000 distinct CDR3 sequences, approximately 30% of them detected only once. The leading ten clones occupy roughly 0.53% of the sample.

To demonstrate the VDJtools post-analysis software, TCR beta repertoires were profiled from the peripheral blood of more than ten young patients with multiple sclerosis. The multiple sclerosis patients were children and adolescents ranging in age from roughly 6 to 15 years. This sequence was found in a girl aged 5-17 years with multiple sclerosis. The sample taken for sequencing was blood. The V and J genes are TRBV12-3 or TRBV12-4 and TRBJ1-1; TRBD1 agrees with 12 junctional bases. The DNA sequence follows: TGTGCCAATTCCCGGAACCGTCCCGGGACAGGGGGCAGAAACACTGAAGCTTTCTTT. It translates to CANSRNRPGTGGRNTEAFF.